This note documents a single T cell receptor (beta chain) sequence. The sample belongs to a study of beta chain features in type 1 diabetes. Sequenced material consisted of expressed TCRB transcripts (all of the isolated RNA was reverse transcribed). Measured with immunoSEQ multiplex PCR; TCRdb has only the in-frame clones, and not every one. The sample shows hundreds of thousands of clones, roughly 17% of them seen only once. V trimming: 1 base; J trimming: 6 bases; junction bases outside the gene matches: 7. The CDR3 covers 16 residues. In germline, CDR1 is SEHNR, CDR2 FQNEAQ (reference sequence). The TCR originated in a woman aged 18-30 years in good health. Sequenced: naive CD4+ T cells from blood. This chain joins TRBV7-9 and TRBJ2-1; 9 positions agree with TRBD2. In DNA form, the CDR3 reads TGTGCCAGCAGCTTAGGTAGCGGGAGTACGTCCAATGAGCAGTTCTTC. Translated, it gives CASSLGSGSTSNEQFF.